Listed below are T cell receptor beta chains from one sample, sequenced in a study of blood T cell repertoires in COVID-19. TCRdb keeps only in-frame clones here, not all; method: immunoSEQ multiplex PCR. The table lists over 300,000 clones, around 91% of them singletons. The source material was PBMCs or T cells enriched from blood (not recorded which). The receptors here all came from a woman between 40 and 50 years old who had recovered from COVID-19. Each CDR3 is given with its conserved first and last residue. The D gene is left open where the match is weak. A clone size is listed for some rows: how often the clone was seen (once, few, many), or a class if it is expanded.

j_call	v_call	d_call	clone_size	cdr3_aa	cdr3_nt
TRBJ2-1	TRBV11-2	NA	NA	CASSPGLGGNEQFF	TGTGCCAGCAGCCCCGGACTGGGCGGCAATGAGCAGTTCTTC
TRBJ1-2	TRBV5-1	TRBD1	NA	CASKFLTGASDGYTF	TGCGCCAGCAAGTTCTTAACAGGGGCCTCGGATGGCTACACCTTC
TRBJ1-4	TRBV4-1	NA	NA	CASSQELAIGQTEKLFF	TGCGCCAGCAGCCAAGAATTGGCCATCGGACAGACCGAAAAACTGTTTTTT
TRBJ1-6	TRBV6-5	TRBD1	NA	CASSYSRDRVNSPLHF	TGTGCCAGCAGTTACTCCCGGGACAGGGTTAATTCACCCCTCCACTTT
TRBJ1-1	TRBV11-3	NA	NA	CASSWTQVNTEAFF	TGTGCCAGCAGCTGGACACAGGTGAACACTGAAGCTTTCTTT
TRBJ1-6	TRBV27	TRBD1	NA	CATGTDGNSPLHF	TGTGCCACAGGGACAGACGGAAATTCACCCCTCCACTTT
TRBJ2-7	TRBV3-1/TRBV3-2	NA	NA	CASSPIQGGAALQYF	TGTGCCAGCAGCCCCATCCAGGGGGGAGCGGCGTTGCAGTACTTC
TRBJ2-1	TRBV7-9	NA	NA	CASSLGHSEEFF	TGTGCCAGCAGCTTAGGGCACTCTGAGGAGTTCTTC
TRBJ1-2	TRBV3-1/TRBV3-2	NA	NA	CASSRADGLNYGYTF	TGTGCCAGCAGCCGCGCGGACGGACTTAACTATGGCTACACCTTC
TRBJ2-7	TRBV7-9	NA	NA	CASSLMGSSYEQYF	TGTGCCAGCAGCTTAATGGGCAGCTCCTACGAGCAGTACTTC
TRBJ2-7	TRBV5-5	NA	NA	CASSLAGASYEQYF	TGTGCCAGCAGCTTGGCGGGAGCATCCTACGAGCAGTACTTC
TRBJ1-2	TRBV27	TRBD1	once	CASSSGQSSVSGYTF	TGTGCCAGCAGTTCGGGACAGTCCTCGGTGAGTGGCTACACCTTC
TRBJ1-4	TRBV4-1	TRBD1	few	CASSRDRVSNEKLFF	TGCGCCAGCAGCCGGGACAGGGTTTCGAATGAAAAACTGTTTTTT
TRBJ2-1	TRBV27	NA	NA	CASSLTAGRSYNEQFF	TGTGCCAGCAGTCTGACGGCCGGGAGATCCTACAATGAGCAGTTCTTC
TRBJ2-7	TRBV23-1	NA	NA	CASSHFNYEQYF	TGCGCCAGCAGTCACTTTAATTACGAGCAGTACTTC
TRBJ2-3	TRBV19	TRBD2	NA	CASTTGGSGGTDTQYF	TGTGCCAGTACCACGGGTGGTAGCGGGGGGACAGATACGCAGTATTTT
TRBJ2-7	TRBV6-5	TRBD1	NA	CASRRQGPYEQYF	TGTGCCAGCAGGAGACAGGGTCCCTACGAGCAGTACTTC
TRBJ2-3	TRBV25-1	NA	once	CASNRGSTDTQYF	TGTGCCAGCAATCGGGGATCCACAGATACGCAGTATTTT
TRBJ1-5	TRBV28	TRBD1	NA	CASVAGGAGNQPQHF	TGTGCCAGCGTTGCAGGGGGCGCCGGCAATCAGCCCCAGCATTTT
TRBJ1-5	TRBV2	NA	NA	CASARGNQPQHF	TGTGCCAGCGCTAGGGGAAATCAGCCCCAGCATTTT
TRBJ2-7	TRBV11-3	TRBD2	NA	CASSLAGVAGGSAYEQYF	TGTGCCAGCAGCTTAGCAGGGGTAGCGGGAGGGTCCGCCTACGAGCAGTACTTC
TRBJ2-2	TRBV13	TRBD2	NA	CASSLAGLARLTGELFF	TGTGCCAGCAGCTTAGCCGGACTAGCGAGACTCACCGGGGAGCTGTTTTTT
TRBJ1-1	TRBV9	NA	few	CASSVGLRTDSNTEAFF	TGTGCCAGCAGCGTAGGCCTTAGGACAGACTCGAACACTGAAGCTTTCTTT
TRBJ2-7	TRBV3-1/TRBV3-2	NA	NA	CASSQGWSGFSYEQYF	TGTGCCAGCAGCCAAGGGTGGTCGGGGTTCTCCTACGAGCAGTACTTC
TRBJ1-4	TRBV13	TRBD1	NA	CASSLGTALNNEKLFF	TGTGCCAGCAGCCTCGGGACAGCCCTGAATAATGAAAAACTGTTTTTT
TRBJ2-2	TRBV7-2	NA	NA	CASSLAAAGTNTGELFF	TGTGCCAGCAGCTTAGCTGCGGCAGGGACGAACACCGGGGAGCTGTTTTTT
TRBJ2-7	TRBV7-2	TRBD2	NA	CASSLGLAGAYEQYF	TGTGCCAGCAGCCTGGGACTAGCGGGAGCCTACGAGCAGTACTTC
TRBJ2-5	TRBV18	NA	NA	CASSPSGTQETQYF	TGTGCCAGCTCACCGTCAGGTACTCAAGAGACCCAGTACTTC
TRBJ2-7	TRBV7-9	TRBD1	once	CASSSTGAHEQYF	TGTGCCAGCAGTTCAACAGGGGCCCACGAGCAGTACTTC
TRBJ2-3	TRBV5-6	NA	NA	CASSMDGRADTQYF	TGTGCCAGCAGTATGGACGGGCGGGCAGATACGCAGTATTTT
TRBJ2-7	TRBV20-1	TRBD2	NA	CSASSGRIPYEQYF	TGCAGTGCTAGTAGCGGGAGGATTCCCTACGAGCAGTACTTC
TRBJ1-2	TRBV27	NA	NA	CASRPLGKNPIGYTF	TGTGCCAGCAGACCCCTCGGGAAGAACCCTATTGGCTACACCTTC
TRBJ1-3	TRBV11-3	NA	NA	CASSPRGMSGNTIYF	TGTGCCAGCAGCCCGCGGGGGATGTCTGGAAACACCATATATTTT
TRBJ2-5	TRBV3-1/TRBV3-2	TRBD2	NA	CASSQRTSGGRETQYF	TGTGCCAGCAGCCAACGGACTAGCGGGGGACGGGAGACCCAGTACTTC
TRBJ2-7	TRBV30	TRBD2	NA	CAWSVRLAGGEQYF	TGTGCCTGGAGTGTACGGCTAGCGGGAGGTGAGCAGTACTTC
TRBJ2-6	TRBV2	NA	NA	CASSDYRRGQDVLTF	TGTGCCAGCAGTGACTACCGAAGGGGCCAAGACGTCCTGACTTTC
TRBJ2-7	TRBV10-1	TRBD2	NA	CASTRPSGRALYFDEQYF	TGCGCCAGCACCCGTCCTAGCGGGAGGGCCTTGTACTTCGACGAGCAGTACTTC
TRBJ2-1	TRBV3-1/TRBV3-2	TRBD2	NA	CASSGTGTSGTYNEQFF	TGTGCCAGCAGCGGTACCGGGACTAGCGGCACCTACAATGAGCAGTTCTTC
TRBJ2-3	TRBV30	TRBD2	NA	CAWSKGLASDTQYF	TGTGCCTGGAGTAAGGGACTAGCATCAGATACGCAGTATTTT
TRBJ2-1	TRBV5-4	TRBD2	many	CASSPKFSREGLWNEQFF	TGTGCCAGCAGCCCCAAGTTTTCGCGGGAGGGCCTTTGGAATGAGCAGTTCTTC
TRBJ1-4	TRBV28	TRBD1	few	CASSFGTGGPTTNEKLFF	TGTGCCAGCAGTTTCGGGACAGGGGGACCTACAACTAATGAAAAACTGTTTTTT
TRBJ2-1	TRBV7-2	NA	NA	CASSFSTSNEQFF	TGTGCCAGCAGCTTCTCGACTAGCAATGAGCAGTTCTTC